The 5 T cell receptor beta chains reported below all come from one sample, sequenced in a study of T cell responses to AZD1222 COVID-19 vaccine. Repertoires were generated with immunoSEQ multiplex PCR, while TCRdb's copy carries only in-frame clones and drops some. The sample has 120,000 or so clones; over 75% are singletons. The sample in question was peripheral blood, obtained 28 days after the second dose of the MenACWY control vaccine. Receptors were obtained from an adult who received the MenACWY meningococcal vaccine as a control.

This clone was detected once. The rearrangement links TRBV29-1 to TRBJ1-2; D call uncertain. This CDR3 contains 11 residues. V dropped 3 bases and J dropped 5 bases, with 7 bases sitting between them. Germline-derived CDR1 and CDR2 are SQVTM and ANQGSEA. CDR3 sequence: CSVEWQYGYTF. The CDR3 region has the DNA TGCAGCGTTGAGTGGCAGTATGGCTACACCTTC.

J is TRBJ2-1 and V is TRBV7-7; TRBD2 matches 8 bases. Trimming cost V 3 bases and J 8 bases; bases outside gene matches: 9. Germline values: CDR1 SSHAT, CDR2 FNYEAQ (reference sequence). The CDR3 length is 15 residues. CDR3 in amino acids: CASSLGLGSIDEQFF. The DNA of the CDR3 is TGTGCCAGCAGCTTGGGACTAGGTTCGATAGATGAGCAGTTCTTC.

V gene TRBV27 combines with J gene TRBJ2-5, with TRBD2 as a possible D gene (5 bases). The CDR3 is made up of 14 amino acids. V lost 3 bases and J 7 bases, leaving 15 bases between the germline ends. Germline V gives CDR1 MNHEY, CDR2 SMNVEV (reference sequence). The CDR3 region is CASSFFTSGGTQYF. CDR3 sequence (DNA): TGTGCCAGCAGTTTTTTCACCAGCGGAGGGACCCAGTACTTC.

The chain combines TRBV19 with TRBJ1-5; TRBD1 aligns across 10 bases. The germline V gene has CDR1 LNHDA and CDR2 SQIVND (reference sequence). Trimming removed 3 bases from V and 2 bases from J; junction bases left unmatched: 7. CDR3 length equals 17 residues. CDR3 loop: CASSISDRGLGNQPQHF. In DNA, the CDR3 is TGTGCCAGTAGTATTTCCGACAGGGGGCTTGGCAATCAGCCCCAGCATTTT.

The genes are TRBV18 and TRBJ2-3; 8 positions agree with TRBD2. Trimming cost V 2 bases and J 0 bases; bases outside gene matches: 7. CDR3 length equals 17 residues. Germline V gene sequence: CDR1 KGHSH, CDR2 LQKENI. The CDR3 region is CASSPEFTSGSTDTQYF. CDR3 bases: TGTGCCAGCTCACCAGAATTCACTAGCGGTAGCACAGATACGCAGTATTTT.